The present T cell receptor (beta chain) was sequenced within a study of T-cell memory formation after mild COVID-19. The study, taken as a whole, reports: In pre-infection memory, a portion of responding clones appeared, which suggested that cross-reactive memory joined.

cDNA libraries for TCR alpha and TCR beta, carrying sample barcodes and UMIs, came from 5'RACE with constant-segment primers. TCRdb called the 5' RACE reads again in MiXCR, with one record for every CDR3 protein. In the table there are 450,000 to 650,000 distinct CDR3 sequences, about 20% of which are singletons. CDR3 length equals 14 residues. The J segment lost 2 bases and the V segment lost 6 bases, leaving 5 bases of the junction unmatched. CDR1 is SGHTA and CDR2 is FQGNSA in the germline V gene. This clonotype was counted between two and nine times. Its antigen is still unknown. The sample comprised PBMCs or a T cell subset sorted from them (not recorded which). The chain links TRBV7-2 to TRBJ2-5; 8 bases map to TRBD1. This clonotype originated in an adult woman who had mild COVID-19 (a few samples of this study predate the infection). Cell type and time point are not known. Here the CDR3 reads CASRRRTGQETQYF. CDR3 bases: TGTGCCAGCAGACGAAGGACAGGGCAAGAGACCCAGTACTTC.